A single sample gave rise to the 8 T cell receptor beta chains below, sequenced in a study of Tregs in tolerant kidney transplant recipients. Libraries were prepared by immunoSEQ multiplex PCR; TCRdb keeps only in-frame clonotypes and omits some of them. This repertoire includes about 14,000 clones. Related graft donors supplied nonmyeloablative bone marrow transplants, and mixed chimerism was transient. Sequencing was performed on CD8+ T cells from blood (PBMCs), taken 6 months after the transplant. The receptors come from a human patient who received a combined kidney and bone marrow transplant. The T cells may come from the graft donor.

Worth noting for this clone: The sequence runs out 3 residues before the end of the CDR3; the remainder is reconstructed from the germline J gene. The J gene is TRBJ2-4, the V gene TRBV5-6; possibly TRBD1 for D (7 bases). This CDR3 spans 12 amino acids. Germline V gives CDR1 SGHDT, CDR2 YYEEEE. CDR3 bases read: TGTGCCAGCGGCGGGACAGCATATGGT. Its protein product is CASGGTAYG. The CDR3 as a whole reads CASGGTAYGQYF.

A word on this clone: The read terminates 3 residues before the CDR3 end, so the remaining end is supplied by the germline J gene. The V gene is TRBV7-9, the J gene TRBJ2-1; 7 bases are shared with TRBD1. The CDR3 is made up of 15 amino acids. With 5 bases clipped from V and 0 bases from J, the junction kept 4 bases outside the gene matches. Germline assignment: CDR1 SEHNR and CDR2 FQNEAQ (reference sequence). Incomplete CDR3 DNA: TGTGCCAGCAGCCCACAGGGGAGCTCCTACAATGAG. Its protein is CASSPQGSSYNE. The complete CDR3 sequence is CASSPQGSSYNEQFF.

As concerns this clone: The sequenced fragment ends 3 residues before the CDR3 boundary, so the rest is inferred from the germline J gene. V usage is TRBV29-1 and J usage is TRBJ1-4; possible D gene TRBD1, 5 bases. Per the germline V gene, CDR1 is SQVTM and CDR2 is ANQGSEA. The CDR3 is 16 amino acids. CDR3 loop: CSVVSLRSSGANVLFF. The part of the CDR3 DNA that was read is TGCAGCGTTGTTAGTTTACGAAGCTCTGGGGCCAACGTA.

Comment on this clone: The read ends 3 residues shy of where the CDR3 ends; the end is completed using the germline J gene. V and J are TRBV7-6 and TRBJ2-2, with 9 bases identical to TRBD2. The CDR3 is made up of 15 amino acids. Germline-derived CDR1 and CDR2 are SGHVS and FNYEAQ. V shed 3 bases and J 4 bases; nucleotides not matched to a gene: 3. CDR3 DNA (partial): TGTGCCAGCAGCTTGGGTAGCGGGAGCACCGGGGAG. Translating it yields CASSLGSGSTGE. The complete CDR3 sequence is CASSLGSGSTGELFF.

Comment on this clone: Sequence at one end of the junction differs from germline and may be a read error. The read ends 3 residues early relative to the CDR3; the germline J gene fills the gap. The rearrangement joins TRBV7-9 to TRBJ2-7, with 7 bases matching TRBD2. From germline, CDR1 is SEHNR and CDR2 FQNEAQ (reference sequence). The CDR3 covers 12 residues. The CDR3 loop reads CSSQASGYEQYF. CDR3 bases read: TGTTCCAGCCAAGCTAGCGGCTACGAG.

In regard to this clone: The read gets to within 3 residues of the CDR3 end, and the germline J gene fills in the rest. This rearrangement joins TRBV6-1 to TRBJ2-7; TRBD2 aligns across 11 bases. This CDR3 region has 18 residues. The V and J ends lost 1 base and 3 bases, in that order; junction bases with no gene match: 11. CDR1 and CDR2 from the germline V gene are MNHNS and SASEGT. CDR3 sequence reads: CASSEVPHFLAGGYEQYF. The part of the CDR3 DNA that was read is TGTGCCAGCAGTGAAGTCCCGCACTTCCTAGCGGGGGGCTACGAG.

About this clone itself: The sequenced fragment ends 3 residues before the CDR3 boundary, so the rest is inferred from the germline J gene. The rearrangement joins TRBV2 to TRBJ1-2; TRBD1 aligns across 9 bases. The germline V gene encodes CDR1 SNHLY and CDR2 FYNNEI. The CDR3 runs to 11 residues. The part of the CDR3 DNA that was read is TGTGCCAACGGACAGGGGAACGGC. This encodes CANGQGNG. The whole CDR3 sequence reads CANGQGNGYTF.

With regard to this clone: The read ends 3 residues early relative to the CDR3; the germline J gene fills the gap. The rearrangement links TRBV6-2 or TRBV6-3 to TRBJ1-6, with D perhaps matching TRBD1 (5 bases). This CDR3 is 14 amino acids long. Trimming took 0 bases from V and 10 from J, leaving 10 bases between them. The V gene's germline CDR1 is MNHEY and CDR2 SVGEGT. Incomplete CDR3 DNA: TGTGCCAGCAGTTACTCGGGAGGGGCCTCACCC. It specifies CASSYSGGASP. The complete CDR3 sequence is CASSYSGGASPLHF.